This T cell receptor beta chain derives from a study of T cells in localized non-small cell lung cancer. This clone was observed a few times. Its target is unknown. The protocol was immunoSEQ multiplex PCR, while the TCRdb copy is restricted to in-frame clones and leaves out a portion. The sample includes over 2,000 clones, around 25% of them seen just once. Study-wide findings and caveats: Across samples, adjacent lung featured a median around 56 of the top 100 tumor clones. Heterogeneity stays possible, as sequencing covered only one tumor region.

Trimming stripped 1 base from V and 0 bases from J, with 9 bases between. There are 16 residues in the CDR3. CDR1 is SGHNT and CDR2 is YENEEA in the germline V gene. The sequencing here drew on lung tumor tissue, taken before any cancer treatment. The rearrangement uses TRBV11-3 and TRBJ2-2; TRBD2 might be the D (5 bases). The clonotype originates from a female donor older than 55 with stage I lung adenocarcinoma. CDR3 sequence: CASSLGGQANTGELFF. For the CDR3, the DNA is TGTGCCAGCAGCTTAGGCGGGCAGGCGAACACCGGGGAGCTGTTTTTT.